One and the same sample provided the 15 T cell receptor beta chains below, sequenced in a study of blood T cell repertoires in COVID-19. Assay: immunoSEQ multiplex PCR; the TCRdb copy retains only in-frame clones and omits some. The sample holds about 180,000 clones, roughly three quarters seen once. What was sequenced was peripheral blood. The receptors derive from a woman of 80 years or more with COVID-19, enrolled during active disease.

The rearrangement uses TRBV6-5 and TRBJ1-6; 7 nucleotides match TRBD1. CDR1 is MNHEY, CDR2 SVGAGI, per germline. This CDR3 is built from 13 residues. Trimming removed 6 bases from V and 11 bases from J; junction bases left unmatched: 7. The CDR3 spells CASSRDRVAPLHF. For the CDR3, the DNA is TGTGCCAGCAGCCGCGACAGGGTAGCACCCCTCCACTTT.

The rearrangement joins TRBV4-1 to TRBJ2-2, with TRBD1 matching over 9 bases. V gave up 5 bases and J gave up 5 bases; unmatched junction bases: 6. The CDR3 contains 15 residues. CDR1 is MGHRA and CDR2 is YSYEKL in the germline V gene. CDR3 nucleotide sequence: TGCGCCAGCAGCATCCGGGACAGGGCAACCGGGGAGCTGTTTTTT. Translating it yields CASSIRDRATGELFF.

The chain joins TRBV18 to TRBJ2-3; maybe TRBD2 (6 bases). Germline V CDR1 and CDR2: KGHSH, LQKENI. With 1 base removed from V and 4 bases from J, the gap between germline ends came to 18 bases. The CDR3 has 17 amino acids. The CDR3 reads CASSPRPGEEGADTQYF. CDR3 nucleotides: TGTGCCAGCTCACCACGTCCGGGAGAAGAGGGAGCAGATACGCAGTATTTT.

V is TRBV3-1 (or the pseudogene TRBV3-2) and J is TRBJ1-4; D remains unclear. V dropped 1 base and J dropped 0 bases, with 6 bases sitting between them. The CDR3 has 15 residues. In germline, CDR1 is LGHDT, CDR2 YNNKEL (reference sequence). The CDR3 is CASSQVGATNEKLFF. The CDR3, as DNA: TGTGCCAGCAGCCAAGTAGGAGCAACTAATGAAAAACTGTTTTTT.

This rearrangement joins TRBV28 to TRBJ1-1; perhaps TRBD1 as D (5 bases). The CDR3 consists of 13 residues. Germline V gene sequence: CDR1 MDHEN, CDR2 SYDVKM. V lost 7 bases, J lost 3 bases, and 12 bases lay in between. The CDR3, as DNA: TGTGCCAGCACCTGGCCACAGGACACTGAAGCTTTCTTT. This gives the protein CASTWPQDTEAFF.

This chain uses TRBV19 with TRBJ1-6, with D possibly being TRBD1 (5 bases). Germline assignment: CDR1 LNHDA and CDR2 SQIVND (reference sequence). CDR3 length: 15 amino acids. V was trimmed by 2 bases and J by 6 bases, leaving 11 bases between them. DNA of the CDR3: TGTGCCAGTAGTATATCGGGGGGATTTAATTCACCCCTCCACTTT. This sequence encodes CASSISGGFNSPLHF.

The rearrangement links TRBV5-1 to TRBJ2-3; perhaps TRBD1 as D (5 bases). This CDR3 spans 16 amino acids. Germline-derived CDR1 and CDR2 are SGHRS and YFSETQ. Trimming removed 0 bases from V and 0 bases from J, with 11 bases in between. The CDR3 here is CASSLDGQGSTDTQYF. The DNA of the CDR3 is TGCGCCAGCAGCTTGGACGGGCAGGGCAGCACAGATACGCAGTATTTT.

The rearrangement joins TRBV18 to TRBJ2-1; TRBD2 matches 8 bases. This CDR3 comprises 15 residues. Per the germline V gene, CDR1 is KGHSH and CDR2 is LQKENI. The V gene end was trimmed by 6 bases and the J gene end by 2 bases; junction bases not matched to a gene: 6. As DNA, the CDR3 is TGTGCCAGCTCCCCCGGACTAGCACCCTACAATGAGCAGTTCTTC. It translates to CASSPGLAPYNEQFF.

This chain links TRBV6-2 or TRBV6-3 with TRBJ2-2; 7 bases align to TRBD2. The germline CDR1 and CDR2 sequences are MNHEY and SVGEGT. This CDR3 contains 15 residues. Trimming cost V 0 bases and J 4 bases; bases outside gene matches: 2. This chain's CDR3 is CASSYSLAVTGELFF. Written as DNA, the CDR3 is TGTGCCAGCAGTTACTCGCTAGCGGTCACCGGGGAGCTGTTTTTT.

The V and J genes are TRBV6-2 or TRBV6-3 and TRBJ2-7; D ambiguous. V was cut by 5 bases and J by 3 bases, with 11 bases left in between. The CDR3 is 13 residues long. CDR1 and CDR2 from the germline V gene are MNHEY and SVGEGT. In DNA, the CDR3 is TGTGCCAGCAGTCCCCCTTATGTCTACGAGCAGTACTTC. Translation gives CASSPPYVYEQYF.

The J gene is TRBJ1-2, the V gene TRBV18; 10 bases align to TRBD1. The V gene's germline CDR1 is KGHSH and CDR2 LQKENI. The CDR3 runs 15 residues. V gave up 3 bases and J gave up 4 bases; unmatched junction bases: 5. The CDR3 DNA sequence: TGTGCCAGCTCACCCGGGACAGGGGCGCTCTATGGCTACACCTTC. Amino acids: CASSPGTGALYGYTF.

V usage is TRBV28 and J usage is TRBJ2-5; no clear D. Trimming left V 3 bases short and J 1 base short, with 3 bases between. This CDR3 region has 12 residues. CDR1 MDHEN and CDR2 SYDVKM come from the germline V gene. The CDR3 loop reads CASSFFQETQYF. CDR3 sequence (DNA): TGTGCCAGCAGTTTCTTCCAAGAGACCCAGTACTTC. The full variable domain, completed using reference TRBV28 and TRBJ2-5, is DVKVTQSSRYLVKRTGEKVFLECVQDMDHENMFWYRQDPGLGLRLIYFSYDVKMKEKGDIPEGYSVSREKKERFSLILESASTNQTSMYLCASSFFQETQYFGPGTRLLVL.

CDR3 DNA sequence: TGTGCCAGCAGCTTAGGACTAGCGGTCTCCTACGAGCAGTACTTC. Its translation: CASSLGLAVSYEQYF. V is TRBV7-2 and J is TRBJ2-7; TRBD2 agrees at 9 bases. V was pared by 1 base and J by 0 bases, with 1 base of the junction left unmatched. Germline lookup yields CDR1 SGHTA and CDR2 FQGNSA. The CDR3 length is 15 residues.

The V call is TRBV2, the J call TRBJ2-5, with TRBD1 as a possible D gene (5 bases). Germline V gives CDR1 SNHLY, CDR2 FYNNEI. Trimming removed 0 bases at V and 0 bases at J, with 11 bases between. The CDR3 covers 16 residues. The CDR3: CASSEAAGWYQETQYF. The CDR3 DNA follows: TGTGCCAGCAGTGAAGCGGCAGGGTGGTACCAAGAGACCCAGTACTTC.

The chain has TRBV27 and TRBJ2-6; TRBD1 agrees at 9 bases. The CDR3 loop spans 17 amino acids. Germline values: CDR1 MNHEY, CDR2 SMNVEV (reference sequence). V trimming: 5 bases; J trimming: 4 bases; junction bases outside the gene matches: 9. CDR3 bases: TGTGCCAGCAGTAGCCCGACAGGGGGGTCCGGGGCCAACGTCCTGACTTTC. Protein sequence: CASSSPTGGSGANVLTF.